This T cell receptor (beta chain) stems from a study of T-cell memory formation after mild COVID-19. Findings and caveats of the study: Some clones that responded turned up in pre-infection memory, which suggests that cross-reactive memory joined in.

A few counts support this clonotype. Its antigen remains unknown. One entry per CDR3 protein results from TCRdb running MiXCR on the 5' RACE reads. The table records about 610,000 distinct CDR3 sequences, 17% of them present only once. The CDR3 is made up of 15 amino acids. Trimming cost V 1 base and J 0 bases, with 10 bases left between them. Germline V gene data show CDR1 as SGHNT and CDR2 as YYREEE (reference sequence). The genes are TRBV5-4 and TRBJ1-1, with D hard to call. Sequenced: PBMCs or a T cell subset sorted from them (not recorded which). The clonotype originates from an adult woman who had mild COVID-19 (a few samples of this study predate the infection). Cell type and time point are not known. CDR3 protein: CASSLRQKLNTEAFF. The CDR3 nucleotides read TGTGCCAGCAGCTTGAGGCAAAAGTTGAACACTGAAGCTTTCTTT.